These 8 T cell receptor beta chains share one sample of origin, sequenced in a study of T-cell memory formation after mild COVID-19. TCRdb redid the calling of the 5' RACE reads with MiXCR, one entry per CDR3 protein. In the table there are around 300,000 distinct CDR3 sequences, roughly 15% of which are singletons. The sequenced material came from PBMCs or a T cell subset sorted from them (not recorded which). The receptors were gathered from a man younger than 30 who had mild COVID-19 (a few samples of this study predate the infection). Cell type and time point are not known.

This clonotype was seen many times. The chain uses TRBV20-1 and TRBJ2-2; weak D call: TRBD2 (5 bases). The CDR3 is 12 residues long. V was pared by 7 bases and J by 4 bases, with 10 bases between. From germline, CDR1 is DFQATT and CDR2 SNEGSKA (reference sequence). The CDR3 loop reads CSVASPTGELFF. CDR3 nucleotides: TGCAGTGTCGCTAGCCCCACCGGGGAGCTGTTTTTT.

V usage is TRBV12-3 or TRBV12-4 and J usage is TRBJ2-4, with D unresolved. Trimming left V 2 bases short and J 5 bases short, with 7 bases between. The CDR3 totals 13 residues. The CDR3 region is CASSLYPENIQYF. The CDR3 nucleotides are TGTGCCAGCAGTTTATATCCCGAAAACATTCAGTACTTC.

The sample holds a few counts of this clonotype. V usage is TRBV4-1 and J usage is TRBJ2-7, with a tentative D call TRBD1 (5 bases). This CDR3 region has 13 residues. Germline V lookup: CDR1 MGHRA, CDR2 YSYEKL. Trimming cost V 1 base and J 9 bases, with 13 bases left between them. CDR3 DNA sequence: TGCGCCAGCAGCCAAGTAAGGGGCGGCGGGCAGTACGTC. Translating gives CASSQVRGGGQYV.

This clonotype was observed a handful of times. V and J are TRBV5-1 and TRBJ2-5, with D uncertain. CDR1 and CDR2 (germline): SGHRS, YFSETQ. CDR3 size: 12 residues. The germline V and J ends were trimmed by 4 bases and 2 bases, with 6 bases remaining between them. CDR3 DNA: TGCGCCAGCAGCAAACAGCAAGAGACCCAGTACTTC. This codes for CASSKQQETQYF.

V gene TRBV7-9 combines with J gene TRBJ2-5; D is undetermined. CDR1 is SEHNR, CDR2 FQNEAQ, per germline (reference sequence). The CDR3 is 14 residues long. Trimming took off 1 base at V and 4 bases at J, with 10 bases between the two ends. The CDR3 reads CASSLGLRAETQYF. The CDR3 nucleotides are TGTGCCAGCAGCTTAGGACTCAGAGCAGAGACCCAGTACTTC. Supplemented by reference TRBV7-9 and TRBJ2-5, the full variable domain reads DTGVSQNPRHKITKRGQNVTFRCDPISEHNRLYWYRQTLGQGPEFLTYFQNEAQLEKSRLLSDRFSAERPKGSFSTLEIQRTEQGDSAMYLCASSLGLRAETQYFGPGTRLLVL.

The chain is built from TRBV9 and TRBJ2-2; tentative D call: TRBD1 (6 bases). Germline lookup yields CDR1 SGDLS and CDR2 YYNGEE. V dropped 1 base and J dropped 7 bases, with 8 bases sitting between them. There are 13 residues in the CDR3. This CDR3 is CASSVQGYGELFF. The CDR3 nucleotides are TGTGCCAGCAGCGTACAGGGGTACGGGGAGCTGTTTTTT.

The chain uses TRBV4-1 and TRBJ2-7, with no clear D. Germline V gives CDR1 MGHRA, CDR2 YSYEKL. Between the trimmed V and J ends, which lost 0 bases and 3 bases, there was a span of 9 bases. The CDR3 is made up of 14 amino acids. CDR3 region: CASSQEGQIYEQYF. CDR3 in DNA: TGCGCCAGCAGCCAAGAAGGCCAGATCTACGAGCAGTACTTC.

This clonotype was seen only once. The chain couples TRBV12-5 to TRBJ1-1; D gene uncertain. The germline V gene has CDR1 LGHNT and CDR2 FRNRAP. Deletions cut 7 bases from V and 5 bases from J, with 14 bases between. The CDR3 loop spans 13 amino acids. The CDR3 is CASAARRGTEAFF. CDR3 bases: TGTGCTAGTGCCGCCCGACGGGGAACTGAAGCTTTCTTT.